Below are 31 T cell receptor beta chains sequenced from a single sample in a study of blood T cell repertoires in COVID-19. Method: immunoSEQ multiplex PCR; TCRdb's copy keeps in-frame clones and lacks some. Among some 200,000 clones listed, roughly 82% were seen once. The sample comprised PBMCs or T cells enriched from blood (not recorded which). These receptors were taken from a man aged 35-49 years who had recovered from COVID-19.

This chain connects TRBV9 to TRBJ2-1; 9 nucleotides line up with TRBD2. The CDR3 is 14 residues long. In germline, CDR1 is SGDLS, CDR2 YYNGEE. V shed 3 bases, J shed 5 bases, and the junction held 3 bases outside the gene matches. In nucleotides, the CDR3 is TGTGCCAGCAGCGGTCTAGCGGGAAACAATGAGCAGTTCTTC. Its translation: CASSGLAGNNEQFF.

The V and J genes are TRBV6-5 and TRBJ1-6; 11 bases match TRBD1. There are 14 residues in the CDR3. In germline, CDR1 is MNHEY, CDR2 SVGAGI. The J segment lost 9 bases and the V segment lost 6 bases, leaving 4 bases of the junction unmatched. DNA for the CDR3: TGTGCCAGCAGCCGCGGACAGGGGGCTTCACCCCTCCACTTT. Protein: CASSRGQGASPLHF.

V is TRBV7-3 and J is TRBJ2-1; D call uncertain. Germline values: CDR1 SGHTA, CDR2 FQGTGA. V lost 3 bases and J lost 4, with 13 bases in between. The CDR3 consists of 15 residues. Here the CDR3 reads CASSFFSTQYNEQFF. The CDR3 nucleotides read TGTGCCAGCAGCTTCTTCAGTACCCAATACAATGAGCAGTTCTTC.

The chain is built from TRBV7-2 and TRBJ2-3, with TRBD2 matching 14 bases. CDR3 length: 16 residues. The V and J ends lost 4 bases and 4 bases, in that order; junction bases with no gene match: 4. Per germline, CDR1 SGHTA and CDR2 FQGNSA. The CDR3, as DNA: TGTGCCAGCAGCTCGGGACTAGCGGGAGCTCCAGATACGCAGTATTTT. Amino acids: CASSSGLAGAPDTQYF. Variable domain in full (rest from reference TRBV7-2 and TRBJ2-3): GAGVSQSPSNKVTEKGKDVELRCDPISGHTALYWYRQSLGQGLEFLIYFQGNSAPDKSGLPSDRFSAERTGGSVSTLTIQRTQQEDSAVYLCASSSGLAGAPDTQYFGPGTRLTVL.

V gene TRBV5-6 combines with J gene TRBJ1-4; TRBD1 matches 9 bases. Germline loops: CDR1 SGHDT, CDR2 YYEEEE. The CDR3 is 16 amino acids. Losses at the gene ends were 2 bases for V and 8 bases for J; bases not matched to a gene: 10. The DNA for the CDR3 is TGTGCCAGCAGCTTCTCCCCCGGGACAGGGCACGAAAAACTGTTTTTT. As protein: CASSFSPGTGHEKLFF.

CDR3 DNA sequence: TGCAGCGTTACTGGGGGCCCGAGCTCCTACAATGAGCAGTTCTTC. Translation: CSVTGGPSSYNEQFF. V gene TRBV29-1 combines with J gene TRBJ2-1, with TRBD1 as a possible D gene (6 bases). Germline V CDR1 and CDR2: SQVTM, ANQGSEA. This CDR3 contains 15 residues. Between the trimmed V and J ends, which lost 5 bases and 0 bases, there was a span of 14 bases.

The chain carries TRBV7-2 and TRBJ2-5; 9 nucleotides agree with TRBD2. This CDR3 contains 12 residues. The V and J ends lost 1 base and 9 bases, in that order; junction bases with no gene match: 0. Germline V gives CDR1 SGHTA, CDR2 FQGNSA. The CDR3 DNA reads as TGTGCCAGCAGCTTAGGCGGGGGGGCCCAGTACTTC. Translating it yields CASSLGGGAQYF.

This clone was recorded only once. This chain links TRBV7-9 with TRBJ2-1; D unresolved. Germline V lookup: CDR1 SEHNR, CDR2 FQNEAQ (reference sequence). This CDR3 region has 11 residues. V lost 2 bases and J 8 bases, leaving 4 bases between the germline ends. CDR3 region: CASSLIYEQFF. Here the CDR3 DNA reads TGTGCCAGCAGCTTAATATATGAGCAGTTCTTC.

This clone occurred once. The same CDR3 can be traced to other DNA sequences in this sample. The chain recombines TRBV27 with TRBJ1-1; weak D call: TRBD1 (5 bases). V was pared by 4 bases and J by 5 bases, with 8 bases between. Germline assignment: CDR1 MNHEY and CDR2 SMNVEV (reference sequence). CDR3 length equals 12 residues. This CDR3 reads CASSSGGTEAFF. CDR3 DNA: TGTGCCAGCAGTTCCGGGGGGACTGAAGCTTTCTTT.

Only one count was recorded for this clone. The CDR3 sequence: CASSPNGNTEAFF. CDR3 coding DNA: TGTGCCAGCAGCCCCAACGGGAACACTGAAGCTTTCTTT. The chain combines TRBV28 with TRBJ1-1; D is unclear. The CDR3 is 13 amino acids. Germline V lookup: CDR1 MDHEN, CDR2 SYDVKM. V shed 6 bases and J shed 1 base, with 9 bases lying between them.

CDR3 protein: CASSLSRDSYNEQFF. The CDR3 DNA is TGTGCCAGCAGTTTATCCCGGGACTCCTACAATGAGCAGTTCTTC. This chain joins TRBV27 and TRBJ2-1; TRBD2 might be the D (5 bases). The germline gives CDR1 MNHEY, CDR2 SMNVEV (reference sequence). Deletions cut 0 bases from V and 0 bases from J, with 6 bases between. This CDR3 has 15 residues.

The chain is built from TRBV5-6 and TRBJ1-2; TRBD1 matches 7 bases. V trimming: 4 bases; J trimming: 7 bases; junction bases outside the gene matches: 7. The CDR3 runs to 13 residues. Germline V gives CDR1 SGHDT, CDR2 YYEEEE. The CDR3, as DNA: TGTGCCAGCAGCCCTTCCGGGACAGCTGGCTACACCTTC. As protein: CASSPSGTAGYTF.

The chain recombines TRBV29-1 with TRBJ2-3; D perhaps matches TRBD2 (6 bases). Germline-derived CDR1 and CDR2 are SQVTM and ANQGSEA. The CDR3 is 11 residues long. The germline V and J ends were trimmed by 7 bases and 2 bases, with 7 bases remaining between them. The CDR3 is CSGEDTDTQYF. CDR3 bases: TGCAGCGGGGAGGACACAGATACGCAGTATTTT.

This clone was seen a single time. This chain uses TRBV6-5 with TRBJ2-7; TRBD2 agrees at 13 bases. The trim removed 2 bases at V and 9 bases at J, leaving 10 bases unmatched. Looked up from germline, CDR1 is MNHEY and CDR2 is SVGAGI. The CDR3 totals 16 residues. In nucleotides, the CDR3 is TGTGCCAGCAGTTACATACTAGCGGGAGGGCATATTGGGCAGTACTTC. It translates to CASSYILAGGHIGQYF.

The chain is built from TRBV4-3 and TRBJ1-2; D gene uncertain. CDR3 size: 18 residues. The germline V gene encodes CDR1 LGHNA and CDR2 YSLEER. V was clipped by 2 bases and J by 2 bases, with 21 bases between them. The CDR3 DNA reads TGCGCCAGCAGCCAATGGGAAGACACGGCCAAGCGGAACTATGGCTACACCTTC. It encodes CASSQWEDTAKRNYGYTF.

CDR3 in DNA: TGTGCCAGCAGCTTGGAAGGGAGGGCGTATAATTCACCCCTCCACTTT. It yields the protein CASSLEGRAYNSPLHF. The chain employs TRBV5-5 and TRBJ1-6; no reliable D call. Germline CDR1 reads SGHKS; CDR2 reads YYEKEE (reference sequence). V lost 0 bases and J lost 4, with 11 bases in between. This CDR3 has 16 residues.

The chain joins TRBV15 to TRBJ1-5; 9 positions agree with TRBD1. The V gene's germline CDR1 is LNHNV and CDR2 YYDKDF (reference sequence). The CDR3 spans 14 residues. With 5 bases clipped from V and 6 bases from J, the junction kept 5 bases outside the gene matches. The CDR3 region is CATSQGQGFQPQHF. The CDR3 coding sequence is TGTGCCACCAGCCAAGGACAGGGGTTTCAGCCCCAGCATTTT.

This rearrangement joins TRBV6-5 to TRBJ1-3, with a tentative D call TRBD1 (5 bases). Germline V lookup: CDR1 MNHEY, CDR2 SVGAGI. CDR3 size: 16 residues. V lost 4 bases and J 3 bases, leaving 16 bases between the germline ends. The chain's CDR3 is CASSSYRQGGGNTIYF. The CDR3 DNA reads TGTGCCAGCAGTTCTTACAGGCAGGGTGGTGGAAACACCATATATTTT.

The rearrangement uses TRBV19 and TRBJ1-1; 7 nucleotides agree with TRBD1. Trimming took 7 bases from V and 10 from J; bases not matched to a gene: 24. Germline V gene data show CDR1 as LNHDA and CDR2 as SQIVND (reference sequence). This CDR3 comprises 17 residues. CDR3 sequence: CASTPRIRRHRGSGAFF. The CDR3 DNA reads TGTGCCAGTACCCCAAGGATACGCCGCCACAGGGGAAGTGGAGCTTTCTTT. The variable domain in full, completed from reference TRBV19 and TRBJ1-1, reads DGGITQSPKYLFRKEGQNVTLSCEQNLNHDAMYWYRQDPGQGLRLIYYSQIVNDFQKGDIAEGYSVSREKKESFPLTVTSAQKNPTAFYLCASTPRIRRHRGSGAFFGQGTRLTVV.

The chain combines TRBV28 with TRBJ1-1; D ambiguous. Trimming pared 6 bases from V and 0 bases from J, leaving 2 bases between. The CDR3 is 11 amino acids. From germline, CDR1 is MDHEN and CDR2 SYDVKM. The CDR3 DNA is TGTGCCAGCAGCGTGAACACTGAAGCTTTCTTT. Encoded protein: CASSVNTEAFF.

The V and J genes are TRBV10-3 and TRBJ1-6; possibly TRBD1 for D (6 bases). In germline, CDR1 is ENHRY, CDR2 SYGVKD. The CDR3 contains 15 residues. The V end lost 2 bases, the J end lost 8 bases, and 13 bases lay between the germline ends. CDR3 region: CAISEGRGYYSPLHF. CDR3 bases: TGTGCCATCAGTGAGGGTAGGGGGTATTATTCACCCCTCCACTTT.

J is TRBJ1-1 and V is TRBV18; D is undetermined. V gave up 4 bases and J gave up 1 base, with 13 bases separating them. This CDR3 has 15 amino acids. Germline V gene data show CDR1 as KGHSH and CDR2 as LQKENI. CDR3 nucleotides: TGTGCCAGCTCACTTTTCCGGGATTCGAACACTGAAGCTTTCTTT. The encoded protein is CASSLFRDSNTEAFF.

The V call is TRBV28, the J call TRBJ2-3; D ambiguous. The CDR3 contains 13 residues. Germline V gene lookup returns CDR1 MDHEN and CDR2 SYDVKM. The V end lost 3 bases, the J end lost 3 bases, and 7 bases lay between the germline ends. The CDR3, as DNA: TGTGCCAGCAGTTTCCTTCTGACAGATACGCAGTATTTT. It is translated as CASSFLLTDTQYF.

V is TRBV3-1 (or the pseudogene TRBV3-2) and J is TRBJ2-5, with 9 bases fitting TRBD2. CDR3 length: 17 residues. Germline V CDR1 and CDR2: LGHDT, YNNKEL (reference sequence). Unmatched junction bases numbered 14, after V lost 1 base and J lost 8 bases. This chain's CDR3 is CASSQGFYRGGGPTQYF. The CDR3 DNA is TGTGCCAGCAGCCAAGGATTCTACCGCGGGGGGGGGCCAACCCAGTACTTC.

This clone was seen repeatedly, ten times or more. The chain joins TRBV4-2 to TRBJ1-5, with D possibly matching TRBD1 (5 bases). Trimming shortened V by 1 base and J by 7 bases, and 11 bases separated the two germline ends. Germline V CDR1 and CDR2: LGHNA, YNFKEQ. This CDR3 is 14 amino acids long. CDR3 in amino acids: CASSQGTGEQPQHF. The CDR3 nucleotides read TGTGCCAGCAGCCAAGGCACAGGAGAGCAGCCCCAGCATTTT.

DNA for the CDR3: TGTGCCTGGAGTGCACAGGATAATCAGCCCCAGCATTTT. As protein: CAWSAQDNQPQHF. This rearrangement joins TRBV30 to TRBJ1-5; possible D gene TRBD1, 5 bases. This CDR3 is built from 13 residues. V shed 1 base and J shed 4 bases, with 8 bases lying between them. Per the germline V gene, CDR1 is GTSNPN and CDR2 is SVGIG (reference sequence).

CDR3 nucleotide sequence: TGTGCCAGCAGCTTCGGGACAGGCCGCTACGAGCAGTACTTC. As protein: CASSFGTGRYEQYF. This rearrangement joins TRBV7-2 to TRBJ2-7; 8 bases are a match to TRBD1. The trim removed 3 bases at V and 3 bases at J, leaving 4 bases unmatched. Germline CDR1 is SGHTA and CDR2 is FQGNSA. The CDR3 consists of 14 residues.

V and J are TRBV27 and TRBJ1-3, with D perhaps matching TRBD1 (6 bases). CDR1 is MNHEY and CDR2 is SMNVEV in the germline V gene (reference sequence). Trimming left V 6 bases short and J 3 bases short, with 15 bases between. CDR3 size: 15 residues. CDR3 nucleotides: TGTGCCAGCAGCTTGACAGGCCTTCGTGGAAACACCATATATTTT. Its protein is CASSLTGLRGNTIYF.

The CDR3 protein is CASRLQGTDTQYF. In nucleotides, the CDR3 is TGTGCCAGCAGGCTACAGGGCACAGATACGCAGTATTTT. The chain uses TRBV28 and TRBJ2-3, with D maybe TRBD1 (5 bases). Germline-derived CDR1 and CDR2 are MDHEN and SYDVKM. V lost 6 bases, J lost 1 base, and 8 bases lay in between. The CDR3 is 13 residues long.

In DNA, the CDR3 is TGCGCCAGCAGCCAAGTGTCTCGCGGGACCCTTGGGAGGTCCTACAATGAGCAGTTCTTC. This encodes CASSQVSRGTLGRSYNEQFF. The chain combines TRBV4-3 with TRBJ2-1, with D possibly matching TRBD2 (6 bases). Germline lookup yields CDR1 LGHNA and CDR2 YSLEER. CDR3 length equals 20 residues. The V end lost 1 base, the J end lost 1 base, and 23 bases lay between the germline ends.

This clone came up a few times. The chain recombines TRBV4-1 with TRBJ1-3; 10 positions match TRBD1. Per the germline V gene, CDR1 is MGHRA and CDR2 is YSYEKL. V lost 6 bases and J lost 7; bases outside the gene matches: 9. There are 15 residues in the CDR3. This chain's CDR3 is CASRTGQGVPNTIYF. CDR3 sequence (DNA): TGCGCCAGCAGGACCGGACAGGGGGTACCGAACACCATATATTTT.